The present TCR beta chain was sequenced within a study of blood T cell repertoires in COVID-19. In the study overall: Acute-phase and convalescent COVID-19 samples originated in the United States, Italy and Spain. In each case, the material was cDNA or gDNA derived from T cells, B-cell-depleted T cells, or PBMCs.

Germline V CDR1 and CDR2: MNHNY, SVGAGI (reference sequence). This CDR3 is 15 amino acids long. With 7 bases clipped from V and 2 bases from J, the junction kept 9 bases outside the gene matches. In the original workflow: Reference gene primers were amplified, and this amplification served to estimate nucleated cell counts. Repertoires were generated with immunoSEQ multiplex PCR, while TCRdb's copy carries only in-frame clones and drops some. V and J calls and clone size are as listed in that table; D and trimming were resolved from the DNA. The data contain more than 200,000 clones, about 88% of them singletons.

The sample taken for sequencing was peripheral blood. The receptor was isolated from a man in his 70s with acute or convalescent COVID-19. V usage is TRBV6-6 and J usage is TRBJ2-7; 9 nucleotides line up with TRBD2. CDR3 amino acids: CASTPGLARPYEQYF. The CDR3, as DNA: TGTGCCAGCACCCCCGGACTAGCGCGCCCCTACGAGCAGTACTTC.